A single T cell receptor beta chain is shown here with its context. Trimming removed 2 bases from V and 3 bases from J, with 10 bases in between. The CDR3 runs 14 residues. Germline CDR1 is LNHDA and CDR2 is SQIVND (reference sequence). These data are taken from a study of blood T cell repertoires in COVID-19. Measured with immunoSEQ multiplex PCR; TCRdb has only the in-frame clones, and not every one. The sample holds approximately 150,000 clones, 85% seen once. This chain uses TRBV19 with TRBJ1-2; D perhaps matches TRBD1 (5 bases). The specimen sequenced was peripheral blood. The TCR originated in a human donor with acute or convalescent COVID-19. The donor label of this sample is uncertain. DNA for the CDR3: TGTGCCAGTAGTATAAGGCAGGGTCACTATGGCTACACCTTC. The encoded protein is CASSIRQGHYGYTF.